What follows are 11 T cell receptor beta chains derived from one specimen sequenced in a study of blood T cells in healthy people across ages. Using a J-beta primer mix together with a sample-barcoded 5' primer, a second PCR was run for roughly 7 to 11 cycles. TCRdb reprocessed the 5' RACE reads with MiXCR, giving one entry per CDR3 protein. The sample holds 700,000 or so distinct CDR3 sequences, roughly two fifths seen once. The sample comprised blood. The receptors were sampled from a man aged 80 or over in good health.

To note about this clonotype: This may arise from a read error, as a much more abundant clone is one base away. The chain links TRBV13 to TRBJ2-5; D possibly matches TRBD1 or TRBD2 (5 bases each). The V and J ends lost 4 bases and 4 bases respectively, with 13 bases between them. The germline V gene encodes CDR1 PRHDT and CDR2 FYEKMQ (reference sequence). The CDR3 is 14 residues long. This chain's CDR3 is CASSYKSGRETQYF. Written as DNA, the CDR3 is TGTGCCAGCAGCTATAAGTCAGGGAGAGAGACCCAGTACTTC.

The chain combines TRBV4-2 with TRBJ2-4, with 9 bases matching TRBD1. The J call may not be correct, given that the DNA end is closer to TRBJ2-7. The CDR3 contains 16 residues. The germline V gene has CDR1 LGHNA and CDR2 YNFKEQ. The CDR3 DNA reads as TGTGCCAGCAGCCAATTCCGGGACAGGGTAGAGTACGAGCAGTACTTC. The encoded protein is CASSQFRDRVEYEQYF.

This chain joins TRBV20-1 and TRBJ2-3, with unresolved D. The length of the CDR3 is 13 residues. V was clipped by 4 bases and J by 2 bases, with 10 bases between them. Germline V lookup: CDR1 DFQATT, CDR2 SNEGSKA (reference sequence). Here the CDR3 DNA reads TGCAGTGCTAATGCCCACTCCACAGATACGCAGTATTTT. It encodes CSANAHSTDTQYF.

The CDR3 loop is CASSPRQGESEKLFF. CDR3 nucleotide sequence: TGTGCCAGTAGTCCGCGACAGGGGGAGTCTGAAAAACTGTTTTTT. This chain links TRBV19 with TRBJ1-4, with 9 nucleotides matching TRBD1. Per germline, CDR1 LNHDA and CDR2 SQIVND (reference sequence). V dropped 5 bases and J dropped 7; count of bases not matched to a gene: 8. The CDR3 consists of 15 residues.

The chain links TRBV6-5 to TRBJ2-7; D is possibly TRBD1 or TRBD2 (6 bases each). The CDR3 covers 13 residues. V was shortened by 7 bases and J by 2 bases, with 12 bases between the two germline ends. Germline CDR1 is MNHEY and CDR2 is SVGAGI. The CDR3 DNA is TGTGCCAGCAAGGGGGGTTCCACCTACGAGCAGTACTTC. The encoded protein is CASKGGSTYEQYF.

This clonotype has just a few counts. The DNA of the CDR3 is TGTGCCAGCAGCCAAGATCAAATCCTAGACAGCACAGATACGCAGTATTTT. Translated: CASSQDQILDSTDTQYF. The rearrangement uses TRBV4-2 and TRBJ2-3; D is undetermined. V was trimmed by 0 bases and J by 0 bases, leaving 13 bases between them. This CDR3 has 17 amino acids. Germline-derived CDR1 and CDR2 are LGHNA and YNFKEQ.

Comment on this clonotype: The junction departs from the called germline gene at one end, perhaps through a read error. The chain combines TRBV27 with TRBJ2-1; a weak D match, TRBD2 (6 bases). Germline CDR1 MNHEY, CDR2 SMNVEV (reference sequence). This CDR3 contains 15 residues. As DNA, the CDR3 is TGTGCCAGCAGCCCCCACGGGGGATTACGCAATGAGCTGTTCTTC. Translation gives CASSPHGGLRNELFF.

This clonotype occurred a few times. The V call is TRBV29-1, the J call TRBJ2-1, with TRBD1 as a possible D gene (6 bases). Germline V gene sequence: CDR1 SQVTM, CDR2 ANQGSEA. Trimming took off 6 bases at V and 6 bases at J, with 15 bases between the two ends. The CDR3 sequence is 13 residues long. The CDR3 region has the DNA TGCAGCGTCACTGGACAGCTGAGCAATGAGCAGTTCTTC. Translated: CSVTGQLSNEQFF.

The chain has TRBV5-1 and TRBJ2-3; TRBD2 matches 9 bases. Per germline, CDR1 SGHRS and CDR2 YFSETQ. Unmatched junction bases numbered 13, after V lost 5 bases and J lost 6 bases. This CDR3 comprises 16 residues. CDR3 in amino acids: CASRPNVAGVGDTQYF. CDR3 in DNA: TGCGCCAGCAGGCCCAACGTAGCGGGAGTCGGGGATACGCAGTATTTT.

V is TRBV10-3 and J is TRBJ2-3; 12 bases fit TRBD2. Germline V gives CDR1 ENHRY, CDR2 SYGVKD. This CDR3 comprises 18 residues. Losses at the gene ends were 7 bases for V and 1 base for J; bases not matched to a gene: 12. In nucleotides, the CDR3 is TGTGCCATCACCGAGGCTCTAGCGGGGGGGCCGCGCACAGATACGCAGTATTTT. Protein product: CAITEALAGGPRTDTQYF.

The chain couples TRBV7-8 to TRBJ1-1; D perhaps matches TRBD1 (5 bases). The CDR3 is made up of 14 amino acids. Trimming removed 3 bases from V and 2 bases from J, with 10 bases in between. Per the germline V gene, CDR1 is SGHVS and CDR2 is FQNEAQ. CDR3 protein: CASSFVQGNTEAFF. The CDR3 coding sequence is TGTGCCAGCAGCTTCGTCCAGGGCAACACTGAAGCTTTCTTT.